This TCR beta chain was identified in a study of blood T cell repertoires in COVID-19. This CDR3 spans 14 amino acids. Trimming cost V 1 base and J 4 bases, with 10 bases left between them. Germline V gives CDR1 SEHNR, CDR2 FQNEAQ (reference sequence). The table lists this clone with a count of one. Clones were read by immunoSEQ multiplex PCR, and TCRdb kept only the in-frame ones, dropping some. In the table there are more than 50,000 clones, 90% of which are singletons. This TCR was sampled from a human donor with active COVID-19. The donor label of this sample is uncertain. Sequenced material: peripheral blood. J is TRBJ1-1 and V is TRBV7-9; D possibly corresponds to TRBD1 (5 bases). Here the CDR3 reads CASSLDGGGTEAFF. Here the CDR3 DNA reads TGTGCCAGCAGCTTAGACGGGGGAGGCACTGAAGCTTTCTTT.